Shown below are 10 T cell receptor beta chains from a single sample sequenced in a study of CXCR3-negative and CXCR3-positive naive CD8 T cells. Their antigens remain unidentified. The study made its TRB cDNA libraries by 5' RACE, adding UMI labels. TCRdb reprocessed the 5' RACE reads and stores each CDR3 protein as one record, lacking DNA. Recorded for this sample: about 150,000 distinct CDR3 sequences. The study's findings and limits: Higher TRB CDR3 hydrophobicity marked CXCR3-positive naive cells relative to CXCR3-negative naive cells.

Sequencing was done on a sample of naive CXCR3+ CD8+ T cells from blood. This sample's subset: CD45RO-CCR7+CD27+CD95- naive CD8+ T cells expressing CXCR3 (TNR3+). All receptors come from a human donor in good health. Some clones in this sample may be carry-over from other donors' samples.

This chain uses TRBV5-1 with TRBJ1-4; TCRdb calls TRBD1, which cannot be checked without DNA. This CDR3 contains 14 residues. Germline CDR1 is SGHRS and CDR2 is YFSETQ. CDR3 residues: CASSRGTGGEKLFF.

The chain joins TRBV7-6 to TRBJ2-7; TCRdb outputs TRBD2, but without DNA this stays unchecked. Germline loops: CDR1 SGHVS, CDR2 FNYEAQ. The CDR3 spans 15 residues. CDR3 sequence: CASSMGTSGTYEQYF.

V usage is TRBV29-1 and J usage is TRBJ2-7; the D call from TCRdb, TRBD1, cannot be confirmed without DNA. The germline gives CDR1 SQVTM, CDR2 ANQGSEA. The CDR3 consists of 13 residues. The CDR3 reads CSVVGPHSYEQYF.

The chain combines TRBV28 with TRBJ2-5; without DNA, the TCRdb call of TRBD2 cannot be checked. Per the germline V gene, CDR1 is MDHEN and CDR2 is SYDVKM. This CDR3 comprises 16 residues. CDR3 residues: CASSLQGGSGEETQYF.

This rearrangement joins TRBV7-9 to TRBJ2-1; TCRdb's D call of TRBD2 is untestable without DNA. Germline CDR1 and CDR2: SEHNR and FQNEAQ (reference sequence). The CDR3 is 18 residues long. The CDR3 sequence: CASSSVRLATVSYNEQFF.

The chain couples TRBV5-4 to TRBJ2-3. The CDR3 runs 15 residues. Looked up from germline, CDR1 is SGHNT and CDR2 is YYREEE (reference sequence). The CDR3 loop reads CASSTTRGGTDTQYF.

V and J are TRBV15 and TRBJ1-1. The germline gives CDR1 LNHNV, CDR2 YYDKDF (reference sequence). This CDR3 spans 11 amino acids. The CDR3: CATGRDTEAFF.

The chain links TRBV12-3 or TRBV12-4 to TRBJ2-1; the TCRdb D gene call, TRBD2, has no DNA to confirm it. The CDR3 loop spans 19 amino acids. The CDR3 sequence is CASSLSQLAGGGIYNEQFF.

The CDR3 loop is CASSTTRNYEQYF. The chain couples TRBV28 to TRBJ2-7. Germline V gene lookup returns CDR1 MDHEN and CDR2 SYDVKM. CDR3 length: 13 amino acids.

The V and J genes are TRBV6-6 and TRBJ1-1; there is no DNA to check the TCRdb D call of TRBD1. Germline assignment: CDR1 MNHNY and CDR2 SVGAGI (reference sequence). The CDR3 sequence is 14 residues long. The CDR3 region is CASSPSTGGTEAFF.